These 19 T cell receptor beta chains were sequenced from one sample in a study of blood T cell repertoires in COVID-19. Method: immunoSEQ multiplex PCR; TCRdb's copy keeps in-frame clones and lacks some. The sample has roughly 290,000 clones; around nine tenths are singletons. Sequencing was carried out using peripheral blood. The receptors come from a man younger than 40 with acute or convalescent COVID-19.

The chain uses TRBV7-2 and TRBJ2-3; D uncertain. The germline V gene has CDR1 SGHTA and CDR2 FQGNSA. The CDR3 totals 15 residues. V lost 5 bases, J lost 2 bases, and 14 bases lay in between. The CDR3 nucleotides are TGTGCCAGCAGCCCGAAAAGACTGCACACAGATACGCAGTATTTT. This encodes CASSPKRLHTDTQYF.

On this clone itself: Other DNA sequences in the same sample also yield this CDR3. The V and J genes are TRBV21-1 and TRBJ2-7; the table's D call TRBD1 went unverified against the DNA. TRBV21-1 is flagged as a pseudogene. This CDR3 is built from 16 residues. CDR3 sequence reads: CASSSRTPGASYEQYF. CDR3 nucleotide sequence: TGTGCCAGCAGCTCTAGGACACCTGGGGCCTCCTACGAGCAGTACTTC.

V usage is TRBV5-1 and J usage is TRBJ1-3; the match to TRBD1 covers 7 bases. The CDR3 is made up of 14 amino acids. Trimming cost V 2 bases and J 4 bases; bases outside gene matches: 3. Germline loops: CDR1 SGHRS, CDR2 YFSETQ. The CDR3 DNA sequence: TGCGCCAGCAGCTTCCAGGGGGAAGGAAACACCATATATTTT. This codes for CASSFQGEGNTIYF.

This sequence joins TRBV19 and TRBJ2-2; D is possibly TRBD1 (6 bases). V lost 3 bases, J lost 8 bases, and 13 bases lay in between. Germline assignment: CDR1 LNHDA and CDR2 SQIVND (reference sequence). The CDR3 consists of 14 residues. The CDR3 here is CASSIGGEYGELFF. The CDR3 coding sequence is TGTGCCAGTAGTATTGGGGGCGAATATGGGGAGCTGTTTTTT.

This chain connects TRBV21-1 to TRBJ2-1; no DNA check was done on the table's D call, TRBD1. TRBV21-1 is deemed a pseudogene. This CDR3 comprises 18 residues. The CDR3 region is CASSKCLGGPRRWNEQFF. DNA of the CDR3: TGTGCCAGCAGCAAATGCCTAGGGGGCCCCCGCCGCTGGAATGAGCAGTTCTTC.

The CDR3 nucleotides read TGTGCCAGCAGCCACTTAGCGGGAAGAAACATTCAGTACTTC. This encodes CASSHLAGRNIQYF. The chain has TRBV14 and TRBJ2-4, with 8 nucleotides matching TRBD2. This CDR3 has 14 amino acids. Germline V lookup: CDR1 SGHDN, CDR2 FVKESK. V lost 3 bases to trimming and J lost 6 bases; unmatched junction nucleotides: 4.

CDR3 region: CATSRGPGSNNYEQYF. CDR3 nucleotides: TGTGCCACCAGCAGAGGCCCAGGCAGCAACAACTACGAGCAGTACTTC. V gene TRBV15 combines with J gene TRBJ2-7; unclear D gene. Germline V gives CDR1 LNHNV, CDR2 YYDKDF (reference sequence). V lost 1 base and J 3 bases, leaving 16 bases between the germline ends. The CDR3 has 16 amino acids.

The chain links TRBV5-4 to TRBJ2-1, with D possibly matching TRBD2 (7 bases). The V gene lost 0 bases and the J gene lost 5 bases, with 18 bases spanning the gap. This CDR3 has 17 amino acids. The germline V gene encodes CDR1 SGHNT and CDR2 YYREEE (reference sequence). The CDR3 coding sequence is TGTGCCAGCAGCTTGGGCGGGGGCCTAAGTCGGGACAATGAGCAGTTCTTC. Translated: CASSLGGGLSRDNEQFF.

The chain couples TRBV12-5 to TRBJ2-2; tentatively, D is TRBD2 (5 bases). Trimming shortened V by 7 bases and J by 4 bases, and 13 bases separated the two germline ends. The CDR3 contains 14 residues. From germline, CDR1 is LGHNT and CDR2 FRNRAP. CDR3: CASDPGYSTGELFF. The CDR3, as DNA: TGTGCTAGTGACCCGGGATATAGCACCGGGGAGCTGTTTTTT.

This clone has just one count. This chain links TRBV5-1 with TRBJ1-1; 7 nucleotides agree with TRBD1. Germline V gene sequence: CDR1 SGHRS, CDR2 YFSETQ. With 2 bases clipped from V and 0 bases from J, the junction kept 7 bases outside the gene matches. The CDR3 spans 16 residues. CDR3 nucleotide sequence: TGCGCCAGCAGCTTCACAACCGGGACAGTGAACACTGAAGCTTTCTTT. Residues: CASSFTTGTVNTEAFF.

The gene calls are TRBV28 and TRBJ1-5, with D possibly matching TRBD1 (6 bases). The V end was cut by 6 bases, the J end by 2 bases, with 14 bases between. Germline V lookup: CDR1 MDHEN, CDR2 SYDVKM. The CDR3 has 15 residues. CDR3 residues: CASRKQGSGNQPQHF. The CDR3, as DNA: TGTGCCAGCAGAAAACAGGGTTCTGGCAATCAGCCCCAGCATTTT.

The chain employs TRBV18 and TRBJ1-2; 7 bases agree with TRBD1. In germline, CDR1 is KGHSH, CDR2 LQKENI. CDR3 length equals 16 residues. Germline trimming cut 0 bases from V and 5 bases from J; bases unmatched to any gene: 9. CDR3 coding DNA: TGTGCCAGCTCACCACCGACGGGACAGAGAAAATATGGCTACACCTTC. It yields the protein CASSPPTGQRKYGYTF.

The sample holds one count of this clone. The V call is TRBV28, the J call TRBJ2-7; 7 bases are a match to TRBD1. The CDR3 length is 17 residues. The V and J ends lost 7 bases and 0 bases, in that order; junction bases with no gene match: 15. Per germline, CDR1 MDHEN and CDR2 SYDVKM. The CDR3 loop is CASKLARRTGASYEQYF. CDR3 nucleotides: TGTGCCAGCAAGTTAGCCCGTAGGACAGGAGCCTCCTACGAGCAGTACTTC.

The rearrangement uses TRBV28 and TRBJ2-1, with D maybe TRBD1 (6 bases). This CDR3 region has 13 residues. The germline gives CDR1 MDHEN, CDR2 SYDVKM. V lost 2 bases and J 8 bases, leaving 10 bases between the germline ends. The CDR3 DNA is TGTGCCAGCAGTTTAAAAAACAGGGATGAGCAGTTCTTC. Translation gives CASSLKNRDEQFF.

The V call is TRBV6-1, the J call TRBJ1-6, with 8 positions matching TRBD1. Germline CDR1 reads MNHNS; CDR2 reads SASEGT. The CDR3 totals 17 residues. Unmatched junction bases numbered 11, after V lost 3 bases and J lost 7 bases. The CDR3 loop reads CASSERGRQGINSPLHF. The CDR3 nucleotides read TGTGCCAGCAGTGAGCGGGGGAGACAGGGGATAAATTCACCCCTCCACTTT.

J is TRBJ1-5 and V is TRBV24-1; D gene uncertain. Germline CDR1 reads KGHDR; CDR2 reads SFDVKD. The CDR3 has 11 residues. The V gene lost 8 bases and the J gene lost 6 bases, with 7 bases spanning the gap. The CDR3 bases are TGTGCCACCAATTGGAGTCAGCCCCAGCATTTT. The encoded protein is CATNWSQPQHF.

This clone was counted once. The chain carries TRBV5-1 and TRBJ2-3; the D gene is possibly TRBD1 (6 bases). Trimming shortened V by 4 bases and J by 0 bases, and 12 bases separated the two germline ends. Germline V CDR1 and CDR2: SGHRS, YFSETQ. The CDR3 covers 15 residues. This CDR3 is CASSRLGGSTDTQYF. In DNA form, the CDR3 reads TGCGCCAGCAGCCGATTAGGGGGAAGCACAGATACGCAGTATTTT.

This chain joins TRBV6-2 or TRBV6-3 and TRBJ2-3, with a tentative D call TRBD1 (5 bases). Germline assignment: CDR1 MNHEY and CDR2 SVGEGT. The CDR3 consists of 12 residues. Trimming removed 5 bases at V and 6 bases at J, with 9 bases between. Here the CDR3 DNA reads TGTGCCAGCAGTACAGGCCCTGATACGCAGTATTTT. Encoded protein: CASSTGPDTQYF.

The genes are TRBV2 and TRBJ1-6; perhaps TRBD1 as D (6 bases). The CDR3 loop spans 12 amino acids. Germline lookup yields CDR1 SNHLY and CDR2 FYNNEI. The ends were cut back, 5 bases at V and 8 bases at J, with 7 bases in the middle. CDR3 DNA sequence: TGTGCCAGCAGTCAGGGGTATTCACCCCTCCACTTT. Translation: CASSQGYSPLHF.